Below are 7 T cell receptor beta chains sequenced from a single sample in a study of cytomegalovirus exposure and HLA in healthy donors. Researchers ran the PCR with 60 Vbeta and 13 Jbeta primers. Measured with immunoSEQ multiplex PCR; TCRdb has only the in-frame clones, and not every one. The table includes about 120,000 clones, about three fifths detected once. The specimen was PBMCs. The source of these receptors is a woman between 40 and 50 years old in good health and CMV-seropositive.

Worth noting for this clone: At one end, the junction sequence differs from germline, possibly due to a read error. This rearrangement joins TRBV6-5 to TRBJ1-4; 10 bases match TRBD1. CDR3 length: 15 residues. Per germline, CDR1 MNHEY and CDR2 SVGAGI. The CDR3 DNA reads TGTGCCAGCGGGACAGGGGACGCAACAAATGAAAAACTGTTTTTT. Translating it yields CASGTGDATNEKLFF.

This sequence joins TRBV30 and TRBJ2-4, with D unresolved. The CDR3 contains 17 residues. Germline V gives CDR1 GTSNPN, CDR2 SVGIG (reference sequence). Trimming took off 4 bases at V and 3 bases at J, with 22 bases between the two ends. The CDR3 bases are TGTGCCTGGACACCCCTAGGTCTTACTCTTGGCAAAAACATTCAGTACTTC. Protein sequence: CAWTPLGLTLGKNIQYF.

This rearrangement joins TRBV6-1 to TRBJ2-7; D is unresolved. The V gene's germline CDR1 is MNHNS and CDR2 SASEGT. The germline V and J ends were trimmed by 6 bases and 4 bases, with 10 bases remaining between them. The CDR3 runs to 12 residues. The CDR3 sequence is CASSANLYEQYF. CDR3 DNA: TGTGCCAGCAGCGCGAATTTATACGAGCAGTACTTC.

The chain is built from TRBV6-5 and TRBJ2-7; D gene uncertain. CDR3 length: 14 amino acids. From germline, CDR1 is MNHEY and CDR2 SVGAGI. The V gene lost 6 bases and the J gene lost 1 base, with 13 bases spanning the gap. This CDR3 reads CASSGSDISYEQYF. CDR3 nucleotides: TGTGCCAGCAGCGGCTCTGACATATCCTACGAGCAGTACTTC.

The V and J genes are TRBV4-2 and TRBJ2-1; the match to TRBD2 covers 8 bases. V was pared by 4 bases and J by 9 bases, with 8 bases of the junction left unmatched. The CDR3 is made up of 14 amino acids. Germline CDR1 LGHNA, CDR2 YNFKEQ. Here the CDR3 DNA reads TGTGCCAGCAGCCCCGGGGTAGCGGGGTTTGAGCAGTTCTTC. Translation: CASSPGVAGFEQFF.

This clone was picked up a small number of times. V usage is TRBV10-3 and J usage is TRBJ1-1; TRBD1 is a possible D gene (5 bases). Germline V gives CDR1 ENHRY, CDR2 SYGVKD. The CDR3 is 14 residues long. The germline V and J ends were trimmed by 7 bases and 4 bases, with 16 bases remaining between them. The CDR3 nucleotides are TGTGCCATCACTCGGGGGGGTGAATTCACTGAAGCTTTCTTT. The encoded protein is CAITRGGEFTEAFF.

This chain uses TRBV7-9 with TRBJ2-5; 10 bases fit TRBD1. The CDR3 length is 15 residues. Germline trimming cut 1 base from V and 5 bases from J; bases unmatched to any gene: 4. Germline CDR1 reads SEHNR; CDR2 reads FQNEAQ (reference sequence). This chain's CDR3 is CASSLGQGAGETQYF. DNA of the CDR3: TGTGCCAGCAGCTTAGGACAGGGGGCTGGGGAGACCCAGTACTTC.